These T cell receptor beta chains were read from a single sample in a study of OX40 agonist ivuxolimab in advanced cancers. Generated by immunoSEQ multiplex PCR, the TCRdb table keeps only in-frame clones and is missing some. The sample has 55,000 to 60,000 clones; more than 85% are singletons. The sequencing here drew on CD4+ or CD8+ T cells sorted from blood, taken in a trial of the OX40 agonist ivuxolimab. The receptor source for this set is an adult with an advanced solid tumor such as melanoma, head and neck, liver or kidney cancer. Both conserved end residues are part of each CDR3. The D gene is left open where the match is weak. Size tells how often a clone was seen (once, few, many) or the class of an expanded clone, and some rows leave it out.

V gene	clone size	J gene	D gene	CDR3 DNA	CDR3 protein
TRBV2	.	TRBJ2-3	TRBD1	TGTGCCAGCAGTGATGTAAGGACAGGGGGCACAGATACGCAGTATTTT	CASSDVRTGGTDTQYF
TRBV14	.	TRBJ2-3	.	TGTGCCAGCAGCCGGGAAACACACGGGACGGTGGAGTATACAGATACGCAGTATTTT	CASSRETHGTVEYTDTQYF
TRBV9	once	TRBJ1-2	.	TGTGCCAGCAGCGTAGTGGCAGCTACAAGTACCGGCTACACCTTC	CASSVVAATSTGYTF
TRBV6-1	once	TRBJ2-7	TRBD2	TGTGCCAGCAGTGTGGGGACTAGCGGGAGAAAGCACGAGCAGTACTTC	CASSVGTSGRKHEQYF
TRBV5-6	.	TRBJ2-3	.	TGTGCCAGCAGCGCCACAGATACGCAGTATTTT	CASSATDTQYF
TRBV6-6	.	TRBJ1-5	.	TGTGCCAGCAGGGAATCAAGATTCGCTCATCAGCCCCAGCATTTT	CASRESRFAHQPQHF
TRBV2	.	TRBJ2-7	TRBD2	TGTGCCAGCACCGCGGGACTAGGAAAAGCCGAGCAGTACTTC	CASTAGLGKAEQYF
TRBV9	.	TRBJ2-1	TRBD2	TGTGCCAGCAGCGGTACTAGCGGAAGCTCCTACAATGAGCAGTTCTTC	CASSGTSGSSYNEQFF
TRBV7-2	few	TRBJ2-5	.	TGTGCCAGCAGCTTCTACTTTAGTGGTGTGTCGGGCGCAGAGACCCAGTACTTC	CASSFYFSGVSGAETQYF
TRBV23-1	many	TRBJ1-1	.	TGCGCCAGCAGTCAAAATGCCTGGCAGGGGAATACTGAAGCTTTCTTT	CASSQNAWQGNTEAFF
TRBV4-3	once	TRBJ2-5	.	TGCGCCAGCAGTAACTCTCAGGGTCCTCTGAGGACCCAGTACTTC	CASSNSQGPLRTQYF
TRBV13	.	TRBJ2-1	TRBD2	TGTGCCAGCAGCTGGGGGGGAGTTTGGGACAATGAGCAGTTCTTC	CASSWGGVWDNEQFF
TRBV27	few	TRBJ1-5	TRBD1	TGTGCCAGCAGTCCGCTGGGACAGGGATTGAGGCAGCCCCAGCATTTT	CASSPLGQGLRQPQHF
TRBV5-4	.	TRBJ2-1	.	TGTGCCAGCAGCCATGCTAGATTACTCAATGAGCAGTTCTTC	CASSHARLLNEQFF
TRBV11-3	.	TRBJ2-7	TRBD2	TGTGCCAGCAGCTTAAGCGGGAGTGGCGAGCAGTACTTC	CASSLSGSGEQYF
TRBV15	.	TRBJ2-3	.	TGTGCCACCAGCCTTCCGGGGGACACAGATACGCAGTATTTT	CATSLPGDTDTQYF
TRBV5-6	.	TRBJ2-1	TRBD2	TGTGCCAGCAGCCCCGGGACTAGCGGGATTATTTCCTACAATGAGCAGTTCTTC	CASSPGTSGIISYNEQFF
TRBV28	.	TRBJ2-7	TRBD1	TGTGCCAGCAGTTTTGGCAGGGGGCGTTACGAGCAGTACTTC	CASSFGRGRYEQYF
TRBV7-9	.	TRBJ2-5	.	TGTGCCAGCAGGGGTGAGGGTAGCGAAGAGACCCAGTACTTC	CASRGEGSEETQYF
TRBV9	.	TRBJ2-1	.	TGTGCCAGCAGCGTAGACGACGCGGGCTCGGTCTACAATGAGCAGTTCTTC	CASSVDDAGSVYNEQFF
TRBV5-5	.	TRBJ2-7	TRBD1	TGTGCCAGCAGCTTTGGGACAGCCTACGAGCAGTACTTC	CASSFGTAYEQYF
TRBV27	.	TRBJ2-7	TRBD1	TGTGCCAGCAGTTCCGGAGTCCCCGGGACAGGGGAGTACGAGCAGTACTTC	CASSSGVPGTGEYEQYF
TRBV19	.	TRBJ2-7	.	TGTGCGACAGGAAGGTACGAGCAGTACTTC	CATGRYEQYF
TRBV10-1	.	TRBJ2-2	TRBD2	TGCGCCAGCAGTGAGGGGGGAGGGCCGGGTACCGGGGAGCTGTTTTTT	CASSEGGGPGTGELFF
TRBV5-8	.	TRBJ2-1	.	TGTGCCAGCAGCTTGGTACGACAGAGACCCGTGAAATACTCCTACAATGAGCAGTTCTTC	CASSLVRQRPVKYSYNEQFF
TRBV7-8	.	TRBJ2-1	.	TGTGCCAGCAGCTTAGGGAATGAGCAGTTCTTC	CASSLGNEQFF
TRBV5-1	medium-sized	TRBJ2-1	TRBD1	TGCGCCAGCAGGTCCATTCTTACAGGGGGCGGGAGCAATGAGCAGTTCTTC	CASRSILTGGGSNEQFF
TRBV7-9	.	TRBJ2-7	.	TGTGCCAGCAGCTTAGGGCAGGGGAGGTCCTACGAGCAGTACTTC	CASSLGQGRSYEQYF
TRBV6-1	.	TRBJ1-1	.	TGTGCCAGCAGGTTATTAGAGATGAACACTGAAGCTTTCTTT	CASRLLEMNTEAFF
TRBV28	.	TRBJ1-2	.	TGTGCCAGCAGTTTCCAGGGAGAGGGGTATAATGGCTACACCTTC	CASSFQGEGYNGYTF
TRBV4-2	.	TRBJ2-7	TRBD2	TGTGCCAGCAGCCAAGATGGGACTAGCGGGAGTTACGAGCAGTACTTC	CASSQDGTSGSYEQYF
TRBV7-9	.	TRBJ1-1	.	TGTGCCAGCAGCCTAGGAGGGGGCACTGAAGCTTTCTTT	CASSLGGGTEAFF
TRBV5-3	.	TRBJ2-3	.	TGTGCCAGAAGCTTGGCTGGGAGTGGGTCTGGAGATACGCAGTATTTT	CARSLAGSGSGDTQYF
TRBV27	.	TRBJ2-5	.	TGTGCCAGCAGTCCGGCCCCCACAGGCCCACAAGAGACCCAGTACTTC	CASSPAPTGPQETQYF
TRBV27	once	TRBJ2-7	.	TGTGCCAGCACCCCCTTTTCTAGGGGAACCTCTTTCTACGAGCAGTACTTC	CASTPFSRGTSFYEQYF
TRBV19	.	TRBJ2-3	.	TGTGCCAGTAGTATAGGGATTAGCTTGAGCACAGATACGCAGTATTTT	CASSIGISLSTDTQYF
TRBV27	.	TRBJ2-1	.	TGTGCCAGCAGTTTGGCAGCGGAGAATGAGCAGTTCTTC	CASSLAAENEQFF
TRBV4-2	.	TRBJ2-1	.	TGTGCCAGCAGCCTAAACAATGAGCAGTTCTTC	CASSLNNEQFF
TRBV9	.	TRBJ1-4	.	TGTGCCAGCAGCGTAGGGGGGCTTACTAATGAAAAACTGTTTTTT	CASSVGGLTNEKLFF
TRBV29-1	.	TRBJ1-1	.	TGCAGCGGTGCCGGGACATGGATGAACACTGAAGCTTTCTTT	CSGAGTWMNTEAFF
TRBV6-4	.	TRBJ1-1	.	TGTGCCAGCAAGCCCAGAAGGGGACAAGAAATGGGCTTCTTT	CASKPRRGQEMGFF
TRBV11-2	few	TRBJ1-5	.	TGTGCCAGCAGCTTCCGGGGCGGGCAGCCCCAGCATTTT	CASSFRGGQPQHF
TRBV28	.	TRBJ2-3	TRBD2	TGTGCCAGTAGCGGGAGGGTCACAGATACGCAGTATTTT	CASSGRVTDTQYF
TRBV27	once	TRBJ1-5	.	TGTGCCAGCAGCAGGACTTTCAGCAATCAGCCCCAGCATTTT	CASSRTFSNQPQHF
TRBV6-1	.	TRBJ2-5	.	TGTGCCAGCATGCGGGTATCGGTCCAAGAGACCCAGTACTTC	CASMRVSVQETQYF
TRBV7-8	.	TRBJ1-5	.	TGTGCCAGCAGCTCCCCTAGGGGAGGCAATCAGCCCCAGCATTTT	CASSSPRGGNQPQHF
TRBV28	once	TRBJ1-5	.	TGTGCCAGCAGTTCTCACGGGGACAATCAGCCCCAGCATTTT	CASSSHGDNQPQHF
TRBV14	.	TRBJ1-1	.	TGTGCCAGCAGCCGTACGGGGCCTGAAGCTTTCTTT	CASSRTGPEAFF
TRBV6-6	.	TRBJ1-1	TRBD1	TGTGCCAGCATAATACACAGGGGTCGGGACACTGAAGCTTTCTTT	CASIIHRGRDTEAFF
TRBV9	.	TRBJ2-1	TRBD2	TGTGCCAGCAGCGCGCCGGGACTAGCGGGCTACAATGAGCAGTTCTTC	CASSAPGLAGYNEQFF
TRBV15	.	TRBJ2-2	.	TGTGCCACCCCCAGGGACAACACCGGGGAGCTGTTTTTT	CATPRDNTGELFF
TRBV19	.	TRBJ2-2	TRBD2	TGTGCCTATACAACGGGTTGGACTAGCGGAAATGAAGACACCGGGGAGCTGTTTTTT	CAYTTGWTSGNEDTGELFF